This TCR beta chain was recorded in a study of neurological immune-mediated disorders. Whole-study results and caveats: The most TCR clonal expansion was seen in HTLV-1-associated myelopathy, and the least was seen in multiple sclerosis, which fell below healthy controls. Subjects shared no identical expanded-clone CDR3 amino acid sequences, suggesting private TCR-beta repertoires in all groups. The repertoires of 18 of 34 multiple sclerosis patients were placed by phylogenetic grouping in a single related-CDR3 cluster, which may be a signature.

5'RACE with 10-nucleotide random UMIs generated the cDNA. TCRdb reprocessed the 5' RACE reads via MiXCR and lists one record per CDR3 protein. The data show approximately 65,000 distinct CDR3 sequences, with 5.2% seen just once and about 5% held by the top ten. CDR3 length: 13 amino acids. V lost 4 bases to trimming and J lost 9 bases, with 14 bases between them. Germline lookup yields CDR1 SGHDN and CDR2 FVKESK. Ten or more counts support this clonotype. The antigen is undetermined. This receptor was identified in a human donor with multiple sclerosis. The donor label of this sample is uncertain. Material for sequencing was PBMCs. The chain combines TRBV14 with TRBJ2-3; D is ambiguous. CDR3 in amino acids: CASSREPLGTQYF. CDR3 in DNA: TGTGCCAGCAGCCGAGAACCCCTGGGGACGCAGTATTTT.